Below are 13 T cell receptor beta chains sequenced from a single sample in a study of cytomegalovirus exposure and HLA in healthy donors. Primers: 60 Vbeta forward and 13 Jbeta reverse. Measured with immunoSEQ multiplex PCR; TCRdb has only the in-frame clones, and not every one. The table records some 110,000 clones, over 8% of them present only once. The sample taken for sequencing was PBMCs. Receptors originate from a man aged 30 to 39 in good health and CMV-seronegative.

There are a few counts of this clone. The chain joins TRBV4-1 to TRBJ1-1; the D gene is possibly TRBD1 (6 bases). This CDR3 region has 15 residues. V gave up 4 bases and J gave up 0 bases, with 12 bases separating them. Germline CDR1 reads MGHRA; CDR2 reads YSYEKL. This CDR3 reads CASSPITGMNTEAFF. CDR3 coding DNA: TGCGCCAGCAGCCCTATCACAGGGATGAACACTGAAGCTTTCTTT.

This clone was detected only a few times. The CDR3 is CASSGDSIWEQYF. As DNA, the CDR3 is TGTGCCAGCAGTGGTGACTCTATTTGGGAGCAGTACTTC. The chain carries TRBV2 and TRBJ2-5; a possible D gene is TRBD2 (5 bases). From germline, CDR1 is SNHLY and CDR2 FYNNEI. This CDR3 is 13 amino acids long. V lost 4 bases and J 11 bases, leaving 17 bases between the germline ends.

This clone was found a few times. The chain couples TRBV7-3 to TRBJ2-2, with TRBD2 matching 7 bases. J gave up 4 bases and V 5 bases, and 7 bases lay outside the gene matches. The CDR3 consists of 15 residues. Germline loops: CDR1 SGHTA, CDR2 FQGTGA. CDR3 loop: CASSQTSAGTGELFF. The CDR3 nucleotides read TGTGCCAGCAGCCAAACTAGCGCTGGCACCGGGGAGCTGTTTTTT.

This clone was counted a few times. CDR3 DNA: TGTGCCACCGAACCCGGGACAGGGCACGGTTGGGGCTATGGCTACACCTTC. This encodes CATEPGTGHGWGYGYTF. The V and J genes are TRBV10-3 and TRBJ1-2; 9 bases map to TRBD1. This CDR3 comprises 17 residues. Germline loops: CDR1 ENHRY, CDR2 SYGVKD. V was pared by 10 bases and J by 4 bases, with 19 bases of the junction left unmatched.

The sample holds a few counts of this clone. Here the CDR3 reads CASSLTGGVEGGYTF. The CDR3, as DNA: TGTGCCAGCAGCTTAACGGGGGGTGTCGAAGGTGGCTACACCTTC. The chain joins TRBV7-9 to TRBJ1-2, with D perhaps TRBD1 (5 bases). Germline values: CDR1 SEHNR, CDR2 FQNEAQ (reference sequence). Between the trimmed V and J ends, which lost 2 bases and 7 bases, there was a span of 17 bases. The CDR3 contains 15 residues.

The J gene is TRBJ1-4, the V gene TRBV28, with D maybe TRBD1 (6 bases). Germline V gives CDR1 MDHEN, CDR2 SYDVKM. The CDR3 has 17 amino acids. Trimming pared 6 bases from V and 7 bases from J, leaving 24 bases between. CDR3 amino acids: CASRPPGHPGESEKLFF. The CDR3 nucleotides read TGTGCCAGCAGACCTCCGGGACACCCTGGGGAGAGTGAAAAACTGTTTTTT.

This clone appeared a few times. The chain recombines TRBV27 with TRBJ2-1; D gene unclear. Germline-derived CDR1 and CDR2 are MNHEY and SMNVEV (reference sequence). The germline V and J ends were trimmed by 4 bases and 0 bases, with 13 bases remaining between them. The CDR3 sequence is 16 residues long. This CDR3 reads CASSSLPGSSYNEQFF. The CDR3 DNA sequence: TGTGCCAGCAGTTCCCTTCCTGGCAGCTCCTACAATGAGCAGTTCTTC.

This clone was observed a handful of times. The chain couples TRBV5-1 to TRBJ2-7; D possibly corresponds to TRBD1 (6 bases). Per the germline V gene, CDR1 is SGHRS and CDR2 is YFSETQ. V lost 5 bases and J 0 bases, leaving 15 bases between the germline ends. This CDR3 comprises 15 residues. CDR3: CASRLDRYLSYEQYF. The DNA of the CDR3 is TGCGCCAGCAGACTTGACAGGTACCTCTCCTACGAGCAGTACTTC.

The rearrangement joins TRBV7-2 to TRBJ2-1; 9 bases fit TRBD2. The CDR3 is 15 residues long. Trimming removed 4 bases from V and 5 bases from J; junction bases left unmatched: 6. CDR1 is SGHTA, CDR2 FQGNSA, per germline. CDR3 coding DNA: TGTGCCAGCAGCTCCAGCGGGGGGCAGCACAATGAGCAGTTCTTC. Encoded protein: CASSSSGGQHNEQFF. Together with reference TRBV7-2 and TRBJ2-1, the CDR3 gives the full variable domain: GAGVSQSPSNKVTEKGKDVELRCDPISGHTALYWYRQSLGQGLEFLIYFQGNSAPDKSGLPSDRFSAERTGGSVSTLTIQRTQQEDSAVYLCASSSSGGQHNEQFFGPGTRLTVL.

The J gene is TRBJ2-7, the V gene TRBV5-8; the D gene is possibly TRBD1 (5 bases). The CDR3 loop spans 12 amino acids. CDR1 and CDR2 (germline): SGHTS, YDEGEE. With 1 base removed from V and 6 bases from J, the gap between germline ends came to 8 bases. In DNA, the CDR3 is TGTGCCAGCAGCTTGAAGGGGCTCGAGCAGTACTTC. Encoded protein: CASSLKGLEQYF. The full variable domain, its missing parts supplied by reference TRBV5-8 and TRBJ2-7, is EAGVTQSPTHLIKTRGQQATLRCSPISGHTSVYWYQQALGLGLQFLLWYDEGEERNRGNFPPRFSGRQFPNYSSELNVNALELEDSALYLCASSLKGLEQYFGPGTRLTVT.

This chain joins TRBV7-2 and TRBJ1-3; TRBD1 might be the D (5 bases). The CDR3 length is 15 residues. V was cut by 3 bases and J by 0 bases, with 9 bases left in between. The germline V gene encodes CDR1 SGHTA and CDR2 FQGNSA. CDR3 protein: CASSFRDYSGNTIYF. CDR3 coding DNA: TGTGCCAGCAGCTTCAGGGACTACTCTGGAAACACCATATATTTT.

This clone has more than one count but fewer than ten. V is TRBV10-2 and J is TRBJ2-1, with 12 nucleotides matching TRBD2. With 7 bases clipped from V and 8 bases from J, the junction kept 9 bases outside the gene matches. CDR1 is WSHSY, CDR2 SAAADI, per germline. This CDR3 comprises 15 residues. The CDR3 DNA is TGCGCCAGCACCCTGACTAGCGGGAGCTCGGATGAGCAGTTCTTC. It yields the protein CASTLTSGSSDEQFF.

Comments on this clone: At one end the junction does not follow the germline gene, possibly because of a read error. J is TRBJ2-3 and V is TRBV7-7; the D gene is possibly TRBD2 (5 bases). The CDR3 is 15 residues long. Germline lookup yields CDR1 SSHAT and CDR2 FNYEAQ (reference sequence). CDR3: CASSPGYSSTDTQYF. The CDR3 coding sequence is TGTGCTAGCAGCCCGGGGTACTCTAGCACAGATACGCAGTATTTT. Combining the CDR3 with reference TRBV7-7 and TRBJ2-3 gives the whole variable domain GAGVSQSPRYKVTKRGQDVTLRCDPISSHATLYWYQQALGQGPEFLTYFNYEAQPDKSGLPSDRFSAERPEGSISTLTIQRTEQRDSAMYRCASSPGYSSTDTQYFGPGTRLTVL.